These 6 T cell receptor beta chains were sequenced from one sample in a study of blood T cell repertoires in COVID-19. Here immunoSEQ multiplex PCR was the method, and the copy in TCRdb shows in-frame clones only, minus some. The table records around 500,000 clones, roughly 90% of them present only once. Input material: PBMCs or T cells enriched from blood (not recorded which). Receptors originate from a woman aged 40 to 55 who had recovered from COVID-19.

This chain links TRBV18 with TRBJ2-3, with 9 bases matching TRBD2. Germline values: CDR1 KGHSH, CDR2 LQKENI. The ends lost 5 bases at V and 10 bases at J; junction bases unmatched: 16. The CDR3 runs to 16 residues. DNA of the CDR3: TGTGCCAGCTCATCCACGGGACTAGCAGCCACAGGGGCGCAGTATTTT. Encoded protein: CASSSTGLAATGAQYF.

The chain links TRBV10-3 to TRBJ2-7, with unresolved D. V was trimmed by 10 bases and J by 5 bases, leaving 15 bases between them. The CDR3 spans 12 residues. CDR1 and CDR2 from the germline V gene are ENHRY and SYGVKD. The CDR3 coding sequence is TGTGCCACCAACTCCAACTCGAACGAGCAGTACTTC. This gives the protein CATNSNSNEQYF.

This sequence joins TRBV19 and TRBJ2-2, with TRBD1 matching 8 bases. V shed 7 bases, J shed 4 bases, and the junction held 11 bases outside the gene matches. There are 16 residues in the CDR3. Looked up from germline, CDR1 is LNHDA and CDR2 is SQIVND (reference sequence). The CDR3, as DNA: TGTGCCAGTACCCCGATTACCACAGGGGGCACCGGGGAGCTGTTTTTT. Amino acids: CASTPITTGGTGELFF.

This clone was recorded only once. The chain couples TRBV9 to TRBJ2-3; no reliable D call. Per the germline V gene, CDR1 is SGDLS and CDR2 is YYNGEE. The CDR3 consists of 14 residues. With 0 bases removed from V and 2 bases from J, the gap between germline ends came to 7 bases. CDR3 protein: CASSVVAATDTQYF. Here the CDR3 DNA reads TGTGCCAGCAGCGTAGTAGCTGCCACAGATACGCAGTATTTT.

V gene TRBV5-6 combines with J gene TRBJ1-1; tentative D call: TRBD1 (5 bases). There are 16 residues in the CDR3. In germline, CDR1 is SGHDT, CDR2 YYEEEE. The germline V and J ends were trimmed by 4 bases and 1 base, with 17 bases remaining between them. CDR3 sequence: CASSPSPSGPNTEAFF. For the CDR3, the DNA is TGTGCCAGCAGCCCCTCCCCATCAGGGCCGAACACTGAAGCTTTCTTT.

The rearrangement joins TRBV2 to TRBJ2-2, with TRBD2 matching over 7 bases. The CDR3 runs to 16 residues. Unmatched junction bases numbered 9, after V lost 4 bases and J lost 4 bases. Germline V gives CDR1 SNHLY, CDR2 FYNNEI. CDR3 nucleotides: TGTGCCAGCAGTGTTACGGGAGGCCAAGGCACCGGGGAGCTGTTTTTT. Residues: CASSVTGGQGTGELFF.